This is a list of T cell receptor beta chains from one sample in a study of T cell responses to AZD1222 COVID-19 vaccine. The protocol was immunoSEQ multiplex PCR, while the TCRdb copy is restricted to in-frame clones and leaves out a portion. The sample has about 130,000 clones; about 90% are singletons. The sample was peripheral blood, taken on day 0 of AZD1222 vaccination. Every receptor here comes from an adult in good health. CDR3s include the opening cysteine and the closing phenylalanine or tryptophan. The D gene is left open where the match is weak. A clone size is listed for some rows: how often the clone was seen (once, few, many), or a class if it is expanded.

TRBV5-1,-,TRBJ2-7,-,CATTGPPTYEQYF,TGCGCCACCACCGGGCCGCCTACCTACGAGCAGTACTTC
TRBV16,-,TRBJ1-1,-,CASKLELASTTPNTEAFF,TGTGCCAGCAAGTTGGAACTCGCCTCAACAACTCCGAACACTGAAGCTTTCTTT
TRBV27,-,TRBJ2-3,-,CASSPRTSTDTQYF,TGTGCCAGCAGTCCCAGGACGAGCACAGATACGCAGTATTTT
TRBV18,-,TRBJ2-4,-,CASALEGNIQYF,TGTGCCAGCGCACTAGAGGGAAACATTCAGTACTTC
TRBV7-2,-,TRBJ1-5,-,CASSFGSNQPQHF,TGTGCCAGCAGCTTCGGAAGCAATCAGCCCCAGCATTTT
TRBV11-2,-,TRBJ2-2,-,CASSSIARTRHGELFF,TGTGCCAGCAGCTCCATAGCCCGGACCAGGCACGGGGAGCTGTTTTTT
TRBV11-3,-,TRBJ2-1,-,CASSSTGLAEEQFF,TGTGCCAGCAGCTCGACGGGACTGGCCGAGGAGCAGTTCTTC
TRBV4-3,TRBD1,TRBJ1-6,-,CASSRDRGYSPLHF,TGCGCCAGCAGCCGGGACAGGGGTTATTCACCCCTCCACTTT
TRBV3-1/TRBV3-2,-,TRBJ1-5,-,CASGGGLQPQHF,TGTGCCAGTGGTGGGGGTTTGCAGCCCCAGCATTTT
TRBV3-1/TRBV3-2,-,TRBJ2-7,once,CASSQDFGVYEQYF,TGTGCCAGCAGCCAAGACTTTGGGGTGTACGAGCAGTACTTC
TRBV4-3,TRBD1,TRBJ2-7,-,CASSQDSTGSVSYEQYF,TGCGCCAGCAGCCAAGATTCGACAGGGAGCGTAAGCTACGAGCAGTACTTC
TRBV27,-,TRBJ1-2,-,CASSDRSYGYTF,TGTGCCAGCAGTGACAGGAGCTATGGCTACACCTTC
TRBV7-6,-,TRBJ2-3,-,CASSLRPTGSISTDTQYF,TGTGCCAGCAGCTTACGCCCCACGGGCTCAATTAGCACAGATACGCAGTATTTT
TRBV18,-,TRBJ1-1,-,CASSPLQDEATEAFF,TGTGCCAGCTCACCGCTACAGGACGAGGCAACTGAAGCTTTCTTT
TRBV24-1,TRBD1,TRBJ2-7,-,CATSDAGTDYEQYF,TGTGCCACCAGTGACGCCGGGACAGACTACGAGCAGTACTTC
TRBV27,-,TRBJ1-6,-,CSLWVHSSYNSPLHF,TGTTCATTATGGGTGCACAGCTCCTATAATTCACCCCTCCACTTT
TRBV15,TRBD2,TRBJ2-7,-,CATSAELAGAYEQYF,TGTGCCACCAGCGCCGAACTAGCGGGGGCCTACGAGCAGTACTTC
TRBV5-1,-,TRBJ2-5,-,CASSLAPSAGNQETQYF,TGCGCCAGCAGCTTGGCCCCATCGGCAGGCAACCAAGAGACCCAGTACTTC
TRBV5-5,TRBD1,TRBJ2-3,-,CASSSTGTGGSNTQYF,TGTGCCAGCAGCTCGACCGGGACAGGGGGCTCGAATACGCAGTATTTT
TRBV20-1,-,TRBJ2-7,-,CSASPRIGQYF,TGCAGTGCCAGTCCCCGCATCGGGCAGTACTTC
TRBV9,TRBD2,TRBJ2-5,-,CASSPLAGGPRETQYF,TGTGCCAGCAGCCCGTTAGCGGGGGGGCCCCGGGAGACCCAGTACTTC
TRBV7-9,TRBD2,TRBJ2-1,once,CASRPRGLAVYGEQFF,TGTGCCAGCAGACCGAGGGGACTAGCGGTCTACGGCGAGCAGTTCTTC
TRBV9,-,TRBJ2-2,-,CASSYRGQGSTGELFF,TGTGCCAGCAGCTACCGGGGGCAGGGAAGCACCGGGGAGCTGTTTTTT
TRBV28,-,TRBJ1-1,-,CASSLFASGQSTEAFF,TGTGCCAGCAGTTTATTTGCGTCAGGGCAAAGCACTGAAGCTTTCTTT
TRBV20-1,-,TRBJ2-7,-,CSASGVKEQYF,TGCAGTGCTAGTGGGGTCAAGGAGCAGTACTTC
TRBV28,-,TRBJ1-2,-,CASSLFGRGVYGYTF,TGTGCCAGCAGTTTATTTGGCAGGGGAGTCTATGGCTACACCTTC
TRBV19,-,TRBJ1-3,-,CASSAGRFGGNTIYF,TGTGCCAGTAGTGCCGGAAGATTCGGAGGAAACACCATATATTTT
TRBV28,-,TRBJ2-5,-,CASSLPQLGQETQYF,TGTGCCAGCAGCCTACCTCAGCTGGGCCAAGAGACCCAGTACTTC
TRBV29-1,-,TRBJ2-5,-,CSAGNRRETQYF,TGCAGCGCGGGCAACCGGCGCGAGACCCAGTACTTC
TRBV12-3/TRBV12-4,-,TRBJ1-2,-,CASRGTLYGYTF,TGTGCCAGCAGGGGGACATTGTATGGCTACACCTTC
TRBV5-1,-,TRBJ2-7,-,CASSSQGYEQYF,TGCGCCAGCAGTTCCCAGGGGTACGAGCAGTACTTC
TRBV28,-,TRBJ1-5,-,CASCYRVVEPQHF,TGTGCCAGCTGTTACCGGGTGGTCGAGCCCCAGCATTTT
TRBV5-1,-,TRBJ2-7,-,CASSLGGTVSYEQYF,TGCGCCAGCAGCTTGGGGGGAACGGTCTCCTACGAGCAGTACTTC
TRBV2,TRBD1,TRBJ2-2,-,CASSMDRGNTGELFF,TGTGCCAGCAGTATGGACAGGGGGAACACCGGGGAGCTGTTTTTT
TRBV19,-,TRBJ1-5,-,CASSPRRYYSNQPQHF,TGTGCCAGTAGCCCCAGGAGGTATTATAGCAATCAGCCCCAGCATTTT
TRBV27,-,TRBJ2-1,-,CASSLGRGDGEQFF,TGTGCCAGCAGTTTGGGAAGGGGGGATGGTGAGCAGTTCTTC
TRBV20-1,-,TRBJ1-6,-,CSASDPPDRDNNSPLHF,TGCAGTGCTAGTGACCCACCCGACCGGGATAATAATTCACCCCTCCACTTT
TRBV24-1,-,TRBJ2-2,-,CATRSPAGELFF,TGTGCCACCAGGAGTCCGGCCGGGGAGCTGTTTTTT
TRBV4-3,TRBD1,TRBJ1-6,-,CASSQTRQGGSPLHF,TGCGCCAGCAGCCAAACCCGACAGGGTGGTTCACCCCTCCACTTT
TRBV21-1,-,TRBJ1-4,-,CASSPPRNEKLFF,TGTGCCAGCAGCCCCCCCCGGAATGAAAAACTGTTTTTT
TRBV5-8,-,TRBJ1-5,-,CASSRDGYSNQPQHF,TGTGCCAGCAGCAGGGACGGCTATAGCAATCAGCCCCAGCATTTT
TRBV6-5,-,TRBJ1-1,-,CASRRTDPPEAFF,TGTGCCAGCAGAAGGACCGATCCCCCTGAAGCTTTCTTT
TRBV7-3,-,TRBJ2-1,-,CASSLGVDNEQFF,TGTGCCAGCAGCCTGGGGGTAGACAATGAGCAGTTCTTC
TRBV19,TRBD1,TRBJ2-7,-,CASSEQGGQGALAYEQYF,TGTGCCAGTAGTGAACAGGGGGGACAAGGGGCCCTTGCCTACGAGCAGTACTTC
TRBV6-5,-,TRBJ2-2,-,CASSPLLGELFF,TGTGCCAGCAGTCCGTTACTCGGGGAGCTGTTTTTT
TRBV14,-,TRBJ2-7,-,CASSGGSYEQYF,TGTGCCAGCAGCGGGGGCTCCTACGAGCAGTACTTC
TRBV3-1/TRBV3-2,-,TRBJ1-6,-,CASSPQWGGSPLHF,TGTGCCAGCAGCCCCCAGTGGGGCGGTTCACCCCTCCACTTT
TRBV18,-,TRBJ2-7,-,CASSSIHGGMGEQYF,TGTGCCAGCTCATCGATACATGGGGGAATGGGGGAGCAGTACTTC
TRBV5-4,TRBD1,TRBJ1-2,-,CASSSAKTGADYGYTF,TGTGCCAGCAGCTCTGCAAAGACAGGGGCCGACTATGGCTACACCTTC
TRBV28,TRBD2,TRBJ2-7,-,CASSRATGLAGGSSHEQYF,TGTGCCAGCAGTCGAGCCACGGGACTAGCGGGGGGTTCCTCTCACGAGCAGTACTTC
TRBV11-2,TRBD1,TRBJ2-3,-,CASSPRQGSDTQYF,TGTGCCAGCAGCCCCCGACAGGGATCAGATACGCAGTATTTT
TRBV2,-,TRBJ1-4,-,CASSGQYGQAEKLFF,TGTGCCAGCAGTGGTCAATATGGACAAGCCGAAAAACTGTTTTTT
TRBV24-1,-,TRBJ2-7,-,CATSLQGYEQYF,TGTGCCACCAGCTTACAGGGCTACGAGCAGTACTTC
TRBV6-5,TRBD2,TRBJ2-1,-,CASSSGVSYNEQFF,TGTGCCAGCAGTAGCGGGGTCTCCTACAATGAGCAGTTCTTC
TRBV5-4,-,TRBJ1-2,once,CASSSTPNYGYTF,TGTGCCAGCAGCTCGACTCCTAACTATGGCTACACCTTC
TRBV19,TRBD1,TRBJ2-1,-,CASSSPRTGGRYEQFF,TGTGCCAGTAGTTCGCCCAGGACAGGGGGCAGATATGAGCAGTTCTTC
TRBV30,-,TRBJ1-4,once,CAWSYSLRVDEKLFF,TGTGCCTGGAGTTACAGTTTGCGGGTCGATGAAAAACTGTTTTTT
TRBV3-1/TRBV3-2,-,TRBJ1-5,-,CASSQRGGGQPQHF,TGTGCCAGCAGTCAGAGGGGGGGAGGTCAGCCCCAGCATTTT
TRBV7-2,TRBD2,TRBJ2-5,-,CASSPTGGSGGAAETQYF,TGTGCCAGCAGCCCCACGGGGGGTAGCGGGGGGGCTGCTGAGACCCAGTACTTC
TRBV21-1,-,TRBJ2-5,few,CASSPPEGLQETQYF,TGTGCCAGCAGCCCCCCGGAGGGGCTCCAAGAGACCCAGTACTTC